Presented here are 7 T cell receptor beta chains from one specimen sequenced in a study of CD8+ T cells in alopecia areata. Sequencing templates came from extracted RNA that was reverse transcribed into cDNA. Assay: immunoSEQ multiplex PCR; the TCRdb copy retains only in-frame clones and omits some. The repertoire holds approximately 140,000 clones, with 85% to 90% as singletons. The sequencing used CD8+ T cells sorted from blood, collected at week 0. These receptors originate from a human donor with alopecia areata.

The rearrangement uses TRBV27 and TRBJ2-3; TRBD2 matches at 12 bases. The germline gives CDR1 MNHEY, CDR2 SMNVEV (reference sequence). The CDR3 contains 17 residues. Germline trimming cut 2 bases from V and 4 bases from J; bases unmatched to any gene: 7. As DNA, the CDR3 is TGTGCCAGCAGTTTACTTTCTAGCGGGGGGGCCTCAGATACGCAGTATTTT. Protein product: CASSLLSSGGASDTQYF.

This chain links TRBV27 with TRBJ2-7, with D possibly called TRBD1 or TRBD2 (5 bases each). This CDR3 is 14 amino acids long. Trimming took off 6 bases at V and 3 bases at J, with 15 bases between the two ends. Germline assignment: CDR1 MNHEY and CDR2 SMNVEV (reference sequence). The CDR3 sequence: CASSPIQGVYEQYF. CDR3 in DNA: TGTGCCAGCAGCCCGATCCAGGGAGTCTACGAGCAGTACTTC.

V usage is TRBV7-9 and J usage is TRBJ1-4; D is unclear. Per germline, CDR1 SEHNR and CDR2 FQNEAQ (reference sequence). The V and J ends lost 4 bases and 2 bases respectively, with 14 bases between them. This CDR3 has 16 residues. CDR3 DNA: TGTGCCAGCAGCTCGGACTCGTTAGCGACTAATGAAAAACTGTTTTTT. The encoded protein is CASSSDSLATNEKLFF. The full variable domain, its missing parts supplied by reference TRBV7-9 and TRBJ1-4, is DTGVSQNPRHKITKRGQNVTFRCDPISEHNRLYWYRQTLGQGPEFLTYFQNEAQLEKSRLLSDRFSAERPKGSFSTLEIQRTEQGDSAMYLCASSSDSLATNEKLFFGSGTQLSVL.

The V and J genes are TRBV2 and TRBJ1-1; no clear D gene. CDR1 and CDR2 from the germline V gene are SNHLY and FYNNEI. The V end was cut by 8 bases, the J end by 1 base, with 11 bases between. The CDR3 contains 13 residues. DNA of the CDR3: TGTGCCAGCTTGAAAGGAAGGAACACTGAAGCTTTCTTT. Translation gives CASLKGRNTEAFF.

The rearrangement joins TRBV2 to TRBJ2-2, with D uncertain. The germline V gene has CDR1 SNHLY and CDR2 FYNNEI. This CDR3 is built from 12 residues. Trimming left V 4 bases short and J 6 bases short, with 6 bases between. The CDR3 sequence is CASSGDPGELFF. CDR3 nucleotides: TGTGCCAGCAGTGGCGACCCCGGGGAGCTGTTTTTT.

The chain uses TRBV29-1 and TRBJ2-5; TRBD1 matches 11 bases. The closer fit of TRBJ2-7 to the DNA end suggests the J call may be wrong. The CDR3 has 13 residues. The germline CDR1 and CDR2 sequences are SQVTM and ANQGSEA. In DNA, the CDR3 is TGCAGCGAGCCGGGACAGGGGGTGGGCGAGCAGTACTTC. Translating it yields CSEPGQGVGEQYF.

The chain recombines TRBV2 with TRBJ2-5; D gene uncertain. This CDR3 has 14 residues. Trimming stripped 6 bases from V and 3 bases from J, with 14 bases between. The germline CDR1 and CDR2 sequences are SNHLY and FYNNEI. The CDR3 DNA is TGTGCCAGCAGCGATGGGAACAGAAAAGAGACCCAGTACTTC. It encodes CASSDGNRKETQYF.